This record looks at one T cell receptor beta chain sequence and its context. At least ten counts were recorded for this clonotype. There is no known antigen for this receptor. One base away there is no much larger clone; base qualities are not given. This sample was taken from a study of molecular identifiers for immune sequencing clone quantification (dated 2018 in TCRdb). Regarding the complete study: For a replicate experiment, RNA from about 21,000 or 97,000 naive CD8 T cells was divided into five aliquots, of which four were sequenced. This methods study benchmarked molecular-identifier clustering-based TCR repertoire sequencing (MIDCIRS) and TCR RNA copy counting, using CD8 T cells to do so. Here is what the overall study found, with its caveats: A single cell's worth of spiked-in Jurkat TCR RNA was reported detectable even among 850,000 to 1,000,000 naive CD8 T cells. Identical TCR molecules sharing a barcode could cause highly expanded clone sizes to be underestimated. In CMV-specific effector cells, clones with more than 20 RNA copies accounted for over 97% of molecules, whereas in naive cells such clones accounted for under 1%. Spiked-in Jurkat TCR RNA (approximately 9 copies' worth), which is not part of the donor repertoire, was contained in the naive libraries. Modeling indicated around 2.7 TCR RNA copies recovered per cell, compared with roughly 10 by digital PCR, which implies a capture efficiency of around 29%. When barcode sub-clustering was not used, chimeric consensus sequences inflated TCR diversity, with chimeras reaching as high as 47%.

The library was made by PCR. For sequencing, a NextSeq 500 was employed. Bulk TCR libraries were made following a previously described method, with the TCR primers given in Table S5. Total RNA was purified with the Qiagen AllPrep DNA/RNA kit. Reads from multiple sequencing runs of the same library were pooled before analysis. The paper's data handling went like this. Reads were retained only if their TCR constant sequence matched exactly, and those retained reads were trimmed to 150 nt and grouped according to their 12-nt molecular barcodes. Within each barcode group, reads were sub-clustered at a 15% Levenshtein threshold, and quality-weighted consensus sequences were built per RNA molecule. Non-functional sequences were removed, as were lower-count sequences one edit away from another. On the basis of fitting two negative binomial distributions, barcode sub-clusters with fewer than 20% of the maximum read count were discarded. TCRdb itself trimmed the public reads at Q25 with fastp, ran MiXCR and retained productive beta chains. Identical CDR3 proteins give one entry, which carries the most common genes and DNA. The V and J calls were not made by the authors but by TCRdb's processing. In all, the sample holds more than 85,000 distinct CDR3 sequences, and about 35% of those were seen once. 9.7% of the sample is taken by the ten largest.

V is cut by 5 bases and J by 6 bases, and the space between the germline ends is 15 bases. The CDR3 measures 14 amino acids from cysteine to phenylalanine. The DNA shown is the 42-base CDR3, in frame from base 1. The CDR1 and CDR2 encoded by the germline V gene are KGHDR and SFDVKD. Naive CD8 T cell libraries were made from around 18,000 to 910,000 sorted cells using 10%, 30% or 50% of purified RNA. On a BD FACSAria II, naive CD8 T cells were FACS-sorted as CD8+CD4-CCR7+CD45RA+ and collected into RLT Plus buffer. Approximately 9 TCR copies' worth of Jurkat RNA were spiked into about 20,000-1,100,000 naive CD8 T cell samples to test detection sensitivity. CD8 T cells were enriched using RosetteSep CD8+ T Cell Enrichment Cocktail and Ficoll-Paque, and the enriched cells then underwent ACK red cell lysis.

Input material: naive CD8+ T cells from blood, with Jurkat cell RNA spiked in. Interpreted using the paper, the cell subset or site label stands for: FACS-sorted CD8+CD4-CCR7+CD45RA+ naive T cells. The receptor chain draws on TRBV24-1 and TRBJ1-1; a weak D assignment points to TRBD1 (5 bases agree). The TCR sequence derives from a human donor in good health. Some libraries in this study had Jurkat cell RNA spiked in. At the DNA level, the sequence is TGTGCCACCAGTGGGGGGTCAGCTTACGCTGAAGCTTTCTTT. This is translated as CATSGGSAYAEAFF.